These 17 T cell receptor beta chains were sequenced from one sample in a study of blood T cell repertoires in COVID-19. The protocol was immunoSEQ multiplex PCR, while the TCRdb copy is restricted to in-frame clones and leaves out a portion. This sample has about 210,000 clones, with around 80% found just once. Sample: peripheral blood. Receptors were obtained from a middle-aged woman with acute or convalescent COVID-19.

The chain employs TRBV6-6 and TRBJ2-3, with 14 positions matching TRBD2. CDR3 length: 20 amino acids. Losses at the gene ends were 6 bases for V and 1 base for J; bases not matched to a gene: 15. The V gene's germline CDR1 is MNHNY and CDR2 SVGAGI (reference sequence). CDR3 nucleotides: TGTGCCAGCAGCTACGCGAGCGGGACTAGCGGGGGATGGGGCACAGATACGCAGTATTTT. This translates into CASSYASGTSGGWGTDTQYF.

CDR3 region: CAWMSDRPNEKLFF. The CDR3 DNA is TGTGCCTGGATGTCGGACAGACCTAATGAAAAACTGTTTTTT. The rearrangement joins TRBV30 to TRBJ1-4; D may be TRBD1 (6 bases). Trimming left V 4 bases short and J 3 bases short, with 12 bases between. CDR1 and CDR2 (germline): GTSNPN, SVGIG (reference sequence). This CDR3 contains 14 residues.

The V and J genes are TRBV27 and TRBJ2-7; 11 bases agree with TRBD1. Germline V gene lookup returns CDR1 MNHEY and CDR2 SMNVEV (reference sequence). The junction had 3 bases not matched to a gene; V was cut back by 6 bases and J by 2 bases. The CDR3 is made up of 14 amino acids. CDR3 in DNA: TGTGCCAGCAGCCAGGGACAGGGGGCCTACGAGCAGTACTTC. Protein: CASSQGQGAYEQYF.

This sequence joins TRBV4-3 and TRBJ1-2; D unclear. V was clipped by 1 base and J by 5 bases, with 14 bases between them. Germline V gene data show CDR1 as LGHNA and CDR2 as YSLEER. The CDR3 length is 15 residues. The CDR3 protein is CASSQARQERYGYTF. DNA of the CDR3: TGCGCCAGCAGCCAAGCCAGGCAGGAACGGTATGGCTACACCTTC.

This clone was observed once. The rearrangement uses TRBV7-2 and TRBJ1-6, with 11 bases aligning to TRBD1. The J segment lost 13 bases and the V segment lost 3 bases, leaving 5 bases of the junction unmatched. The CDR3 loop spans 14 amino acids. Germline CDR1 SGHTA, CDR2 FQGNSA. CDR3 nucleotides: TGTGCCAGCAGCTTGGGGACAGGGGGGAATCCCCTCCACTTT. This translates into CASSLGTGGNPLHF. Complete variable domain (other parts from reference TRBV7-2 and TRBJ1-6): GAGVSQSPSNKVTEKGKDVELRCDPISGHTALYWYRQSLGQGLEFLIYFQGNSAPDKSGLPSDRFSAERTGGSVSTLTIQRTQQEDSAVYLCASSLGTGGNPLHFGNGTRLTVT.

This clone has just one count. CDR3 sequence reads: CASSLFSSGNSFTGEQFF. The DNA for the CDR3 is TGTGCCAGCAGCTTGTTTTCTAGCGGAAATTCTTTTACGGGGGAGCAGTTCTTC. This chain joins TRBV5-6 and TRBJ2-1; TRBD2 aligns across 7 bases. CDR1 is SGHDT, CDR2 YYEEEE, per germline. The CDR3 has 18 residues. Germline trimming cut 1 base from V and 10 bases from J; bases unmatched to any gene: 20.

This chain joins TRBV19 and TRBJ2-7; TRBD1 is a possible D gene (5 bases). The germline V gene encodes CDR1 LNHDA and CDR2 SQIVND (reference sequence). V was cut by 3 bases and J by 3 bases, with 15 bases left in between. This CDR3 spans 15 amino acids. The CDR3 nucleotides read TGTGCCAGTAGTATGACAGCCGCATTTGTCTACGAGCAGTACTTC. This gives the protein CASSMTAAFVYEQYF.

This chain links TRBV2 with TRBJ2-2; TRBD2 aligns across 11 bases. Germline V lookup: CDR1 SNHLY, CDR2 FYNNEI. Germline trimming cut 4 bases from V and 5 bases from J; bases unmatched to any gene: 3. This CDR3 has 15 amino acids. CDR3 amino acids: CASSVVAGGTGELFF. As DNA, the CDR3 is TGTGCCAGCAGTGTAGTAGCGGGGGGGACCGGGGAGCTGTTTTTT.

The chain couples TRBV6-5 to TRBJ2-2, with 11 bases that match TRBD2. The CDR3 has 15 residues. Germline CDR1 and CDR2: MNHEY and SVGAGI. Trimming removed 6 bases from V and 6 bases from J; junction bases left unmatched: 6. DNA for the CDR3: TGTGCCAGCAGGGCACTAGCGGGGGTCGCCGGGGAGCTGTTTTTT. It encodes CASRALAGVAGELFF.

This clone was seen only a few times. The chain carries TRBV18 and TRBJ1-2; D ambiguous. The CDR3 covers 15 residues. Trimming left V 0 bases short and J 0 bases short, with 8 bases between. CDR1 and CDR2 (germline): KGHSH, LQKENI. CDR3 protein: CASSPPEGANYGYTF. The CDR3, as DNA: TGTGCCAGCTCACCACCGGAGGGAGCTAACTATGGCTACACCTTC.

The chain is built from TRBV29-1 and TRBJ2-7; weak D call: TRBD2 (5 bases). CDR1 is SQVTM and CDR2 is ANQGSEA in the germline V gene. The length of the CDR3 is 17 residues. V lost 5 bases and J 0 bases, leaving 23 bases between the germline ends. Here the CDR3 reads CSVYGLPRGLSSYEQYF. DNA for the CDR3: TGCAGCGTTTATGGACTCCCCCGAGGCCTCAGCTCCTACGAGCAGTACTTC.

As to this clone: A junction end diverges from the germline sequence, so it may reflect a read error. J is TRBJ2-7 and V is TRBV6-1; D perhaps matches TRBD2 (6 bases). Germline V gene lookup returns CDR1 MNHNS and CDR2 SASEGT. The CDR3 contains 15 residues. CDR3 sequence: CVSSEPGGSSYEQYF. DNA of the CDR3: TGTGTCAGCAGTGAACCCGGGGGTAGCTCCTACGAGCAGTACTTC.

This rearrangement joins TRBV18 to TRBJ1-1, with 7 bases identical to TRBD1. The germline gives CDR1 KGHSH, CDR2 LQKENI. Losses at the gene ends were 5 bases for V and 4 bases for J; bases not matched to a gene: 7. The CDR3 spans 14 residues. CDR3 sequence reads: CASSRGQRSTEAFF. The CDR3 nucleotides are TGTGCCAGCTCAAGGGGACAGAGATCCACTGAAGCTTTCTTT.

The J gene is TRBJ2-7, the V gene TRBV5-1, with 10 bases fitting TRBD1. With 6 bases clipped from V and 4 bases from J, the junction kept 7 bases outside the gene matches. Germline V lookup: CDR1 SGHRS, CDR2 YFSETQ. The CDR3 loop spans 14 amino acids. The CDR3, as DNA: TGCGCCAGCAACTACGGACAGGGGGGGTACGAGCAGTACTTC. It is translated as CASNYGQGGYEQYF. Full variable domain (rest looked up from reference TRBV5-1 and TRBJ2-7): KAGVTQTPRYLIKTRGQQVTLSCSPISGHRSVSWYQQTPGQGLQFLFEYFSETQRNKGNFPGRFSGRQFSNSRSEMNVSTLELGDSALYLCASNYGQGGYEQYFGPGTRLTVT.

The V gene is TRBV20-1, the J gene TRBJ2-7, with 7 bases lining up with TRBD1. This CDR3 is built from 13 residues. Losses at the gene ends were 3 bases for V and 2 bases for J; bases not matched to a gene: 4. Germline V CDR1 and CDR2: DFQATT, SNEGSKA (reference sequence). The CDR3 here is CSASDDRAYEQYF. As DNA, the CDR3 is TGCAGTGCTAGTGACGACAGGGCCTACGAGCAGTACTTC.

In DNA, the CDR3 is TGTGCCAGCAGCCCTTACAGGGGGTTGAACTATGGCTACACCTTC. It encodes CASSPYRGLNYGYTF. This rearrangement joins TRBV11-1 to TRBJ1-2, with 8 positions matching TRBD1. The CDR3 has 15 residues. The V segment lost 5 bases and the J segment 2 bases; nucleotides outside the gene matches: 7. From germline, CDR1 is SGHAT and CDR2 FQDESV (reference sequence).

V and J are TRBV5-1 and TRBJ2-7, with D tentatively TRBD1 (6 bases). The CDR3 spans 14 residues. CDR1 and CDR2 from the germline V gene are SGHRS and YFSETQ. Trimming pared 8 bases from V and 6 bases from J, leaving 21 bases between. The CDR3 loop is CASRTVEGRGEQYF. CDR3 sequence (DNA): TGCGCCAGTCGGACAGTCGAGGGAAGAGGCGAGCAGTACTTC.